The 26 T cell receptor beta chains presented below share a single source sample, sequenced in a study of radiotherapy plus CTLA-4 blockade in lung cancer listed by TCRdb under 2018. The library was prepared using the immunoSEQ multiplex PCR assay. TCRdb stores this immuneACCESS table with in-frame sequences only. Part of the clones is absent; in the studies checked, under half of the shortfall reflects unresolved V genes, and no reason is known for the rest. Here the sample has approximately 30,000 clones; roughly 70% occur a single time. Of the sample, around 4.5% falls within the top ten clones. Specimen: peripheral blood, collected from a patient treated with radiotherapy plus ipilimumab. Receptor source: a human donor with non-small cell lung cancer whose response to radiotherapy plus ipilimumab could not be evaluated.

This chain connects TRBV9 to TRBJ1-3; no reliable D call. CDR1 and CDR2 (germline): SGDLS, YYNGEE. This CDR3 has 16 residues. The V end lost 0 bases, the J end lost 1 base, and 11 bases lay between the germline ends. CDR3 protein: CASSVGAGRSGNTIYF. The CDR3, as DNA: TGTGCCAGCAGCGTAGGGGCCGGTCGGTCTGGAAACACCATATATTTT.

Here the CDR3 reads CASSFHGQGGDTGELFF. CDR3 DNA: TGTGCCAGCAGTTTTCACGGACAGGGGGGGGACACCGGGGAGCTGTTTTTT. The gene calls are TRBV27 and TRBJ2-2, with TRBD1 identical over 10 bases. V dropped 3 bases and J dropped 3; count of bases not matched to a gene: 7. Germline assignment: CDR1 MNHEY and CDR2 SMNVEV (reference sequence). This CDR3 contains 17 residues.

This clone was counted a few times. The V and J genes are TRBV18 and TRBJ2-1; a possible D gene is TRBD1 (5 bases). CDR1 and CDR2 (germline): KGHSH, LQKENI. Trimming took 6 bases from V and 2 from J, leaving 14 bases between them. The length of the CDR3 is 15 residues. The CDR3 DNA is TGTGCCAGCTCCCGGGCAGGGAAGACCTACAATGAGCAGTTCTTC. It encodes CASSRAGKTYNEQFF.

J is TRBJ2-1 and V is TRBV6-5; 7 bases agree with TRBD2. CDR3 length: 16 residues. Germline CDR1 reads MNHEY; CDR2 reads SVGAGI. V lost 4 bases to trimming and J lost 4 bases; unmatched junction nucleotides: 10. CDR3 nucleotides: TGTGCCAGCAGTTCCCGACTAGCCAACGGTTACAATGAGCAGTTCTTC. Encoded protein: CASSSRLANGYNEQFF.

The genes are TRBV28 and TRBJ1-1; weak D call: TRBD1 (6 bases). With 3 bases removed from V and 0 bases from J, the gap between germline ends came to 20 bases. CDR3 length equals 18 residues. Germline loops: CDR1 MDHEN, CDR2 SYDVKM. CDR3 in amino acids: CASSFHTTGLGMNTEAFF. The DNA of the CDR3 is TGTGCCAGCAGTTTCCACACCACAGGGTTGGGTATGAACACTGAAGCTTTCTTT. Combining the CDR3 with reference TRBV28 and TRBJ1-1 gives the whole variable domain DVKVTQSSRYLVKRTGEKVFLECVQDMDHENMFWYRQDPGLGLRLIYFSYDVKMKEKGDIPEGYSVSREKKERFSLILESASTNQTSMYLCASSFHTTGLGMNTEAFFGQGTRLTVV.

The V gene is TRBV6-5, the J gene TRBJ1-1; 9 positions agree with TRBD1. V shed 6 bases and J 7 bases; nucleotides not matched to a gene: 9. The CDR3 loop spans 14 amino acids. Germline lookup yields CDR1 MNHEY and CDR2 SVGAGI. CDR3 DNA: TGTGCCAGCAGATACAGGGGGCGAGAGAATGAAGCTTTCTTT. Encoded protein: CASRYRGRENEAFF.

The rearrangement links TRBV7-9 to TRBJ2-7, with D perhaps matching TRBD1 (6 bases). The V and J ends lost 0 bases and 0 bases respectively, with 12 bases between them. This CDR3 has 16 amino acids. CDR1 is SEHNR, CDR2 FQNEAQ, per germline (reference sequence). This chain's CDR3 is CASSLAWGPSSYEQYF. CDR3 DNA: TGTGCCAGCAGCTTAGCGTGGGGGCCCAGCTCCTACGAGCAGTACTTC.

The rearrangement links TRBV7-2 to TRBJ2-2; 9 bases match TRBD2. Germline CDR1 is SGHTA and CDR2 is FQGNSA. J gave up 0 bases and V 7 bases, and 9 bases lay outside the gene matches. The CDR3 has 17 amino acids. CDR3 amino acids: CASTKLRLAANTGELFF. The CDR3 nucleotides read TGTGCCAGCACCAAACTTCGACTAGCGGCGAACACCGGGGAGCTGTTTTTT.

The chain is built from TRBV19 and TRBJ2-1, with 8 bases that match TRBD2. V lost 3 bases and J lost 3; bases outside the gene matches: 4. The germline CDR1 and CDR2 sequences are LNHDA and SQIVND (reference sequence). The CDR3 is 15 amino acids. Here the CDR3 reads CASSIKREFYNEQFF. The CDR3 DNA reads as TGTGCCAGTAGTATCAAGCGGGAGTTCTACAATGAGCAGTTCTTC.

The rearrangement uses TRBV5-1 and TRBJ2-7; TRBD2 aligns across 11 bases. CDR3 length: 16 amino acids. V lost 0 bases, J lost 7 bases, and 9 bases stayed unmatched. Germline V lookup: CDR1 SGHRS, CDR2 YFSETQ. DNA of the CDR3: TGCGCCAGCAGCTTGGGGGCACTAGCGGGAGACAGGGAGCAGTACTTC. Protein product: CASSLGALAGDREQYF.

This sequence joins TRBV7-9 and TRBJ2-7; 7 nucleotides align to TRBD2. The ends lost 5 bases at V and 6 bases at J; junction bases unmatched: 10. From germline, CDR1 is SEHNR and CDR2 FQNEAQ (reference sequence). The CDR3 runs to 14 residues. CDR3 protein: CASSTRTSSGEQYF. For the CDR3, the DNA is TGTGCCAGCAGCACCAGGACTAGTTCGGGCGAGCAGTACTTC.

This chain joins TRBV28 and TRBJ2-7, with D possibly TRBD1 on 7 matching bases. Germline CDR1 is MDHEN and CDR2 is SYDVKM. The CDR3 has 13 residues. Trimming took off 7 bases at V and 7 bases at J, with 17 bases between the two ends. DNA for the CDR3: TGTGCCAGCACCCCAGGGGGGTTGTGGGAGCAGTACTTC. This codes for CASTPGGLWEQYF.

The chain carries TRBV4-3 and TRBJ2-2; TRBD1 matches at 10 bases. The length of the CDR3 is 14 residues. The germline V gene has CDR1 LGHNA and CDR2 YSLEER. J was trimmed by 8 bases and V by 4 bases; bases with no gene match: 4. CDR3 amino acids: CASSRDRGPGELFF. CDR3 DNA sequence: TGCGCCAGCAGCCGAGACAGGGGGCCTGGGGAGCTGTTTTTT.

The chain links TRBV19 to TRBJ2-1; 9 nucleotides line up with TRBD1. Trimming at V came to 5 bases and at J to 6 bases, leaving 11 bases not matched to a gene. The CDR3 sequence is 16 residues long. Germline V gene data show CDR1 as LNHDA and CDR2 as SQIVND (reference sequence). CDR3 nucleotides: TGTGCCAGTAGTGTGGCGGGACAGGGTGTTGGCAATGAGCAGTTCTTC. Translated, it gives CASSVAGQGVGNEQFF.

This sequence joins TRBV11-3 and TRBJ2-3, with 9 bases identical to TRBD1. V lost 4 bases, J lost 3 bases, and 2 bases stayed unmatched. Per the germline V gene, CDR1 is SGHNT and CDR2 is YENEEA. The CDR3 runs to 14 residues. As DNA, the CDR3 is TGTGCCAGCAGCTGGGACAGGGAAACAGATACGCAGTATTTT. Its protein product is CASSWDRETDTQYF.

V and J are TRBV5-1 and TRBJ2-1; 13 nucleotides line up with TRBD2. V lost 4 bases to trimming and J lost 6 bases; unmatched junction nucleotides: 7. CDR3 length: 16 amino acids. CDR1 SGHRS and CDR2 YFSETQ come from the germline V gene. CDR3 sequence reads: CASSLLAGGLGNEQFF. The CDR3 nucleotides are TGCGCCAGCAGCCTACTAGCGGGAGGGCTCGGCAATGAGCAGTTCTTC.

The chain has TRBV10-3 and TRBJ2-7; no clear D gene. CDR3 size: 14 residues. The ends were cut back, 0 bases at V and 3 bases at J, with 9 bases in the middle. Germline-derived CDR1 and CDR2 are ENHRY and SYGVKD. The CDR3 nucleotides read TGTGCCATCAGTGAGTCGTACACGTACTACGAGCAGTACTTC. It specifies CAISESYTYYEQYF.

The genes are TRBV30 and TRBJ2-5, with 10 bases matching TRBD2. V shed 0 bases and J 4 bases; nucleotides not matched to a gene: 2. CDR1 GTSNPN and CDR2 SVGIG come from the germline V gene (reference sequence). This CDR3 contains 14 residues. CDR3 sequence reads: CAWSVIAGGETQYF. CDR3 DNA sequence: TGTGCCTGGAGTGTAATAGCGGGAGGAGAGACCCAGTACTTC.

This clone was seen more than once but under ten times. The chain recombines TRBV9 with TRBJ2-1; no firm D call. Germline values: CDR1 SGDLS, CDR2 YYNGEE. V was trimmed by 8 bases and J by 0 bases, leaving 12 bases between them. The length of the CDR3 is 14 residues. CDR3 sequence (DNA): TGTGCCAGACGAGAGGTGAGCTCCTACAATGAGCAGTTCTTC. This codes for CARREVSSYNEQFF.

J is TRBJ2-7 and V is TRBV6-5; 10 bases map to TRBD2. V gave up 4 bases and J gave up 4 bases; unmatched junction bases: 7. The CDR3 length is 15 residues. Germline values: CDR1 MNHEY, CDR2 SVGAGI. As DNA, the CDR3 is TGTGCCAGCAGTTCACCGACTAGCGGGCTGTACGAGCAGTACTTC. It specifies CASSSPTSGLYEQYF.

The chain uses TRBV27 and TRBJ1-5; 7 bases are shared with TRBD1. Looked up from germline, CDR1 is MNHEY and CDR2 is SMNVEV (reference sequence). V dropped 5 bases and J dropped 11; count of bases not matched to a gene: 9. The length of the CDR3 is 13 residues. Here the CDR3 DNA reads TGTGCCAGCAGTAGGGGACAGTGGCAGGCCCAGCATTTT. Its translation: CASSRGQWQAQHF.

In its sample, this clone was seen once. CDR3 nucleotides: TGCGCCAGCAGCTTGGGGGGAGGAGAGACCCAGTACTTC. Translation: CASSLGGGETQYF. The genes are TRBV5-1 and TRBJ2-5; weak D call: TRBD2 (6 bases). The V end lost 0 bases, the J end lost 4 bases, and 7 bases lay between the germline ends. The CDR3 runs 13 residues. The V gene's germline CDR1 is SGHRS and CDR2 YFSETQ.

The chain combines TRBV5-1 with TRBJ1-4; 8 bases line up with TRBD1. The trim removed 2 bases at V and 3 bases at J, leaving 3 bases unmatched. The CDR3 covers 15 residues. CDR1 SGHRS and CDR2 YFSETQ come from the germline V gene. The CDR3 sequence is CASSFLTGANEKLFF. The CDR3 DNA is TGCGCCAGCAGCTTTCTGACAGGGGCTAATGAAAAACTGTTTTTT.

The chain combines TRBV30 with TRBJ1-1; no firm D call. This CDR3 region has 13 residues. Germline V gene sequence: CDR1 GTSNPN, CDR2 SVGIG (reference sequence). Trimming stripped 5 bases from V and 1 base from J, with 11 bases between. The CDR3 is CAWVPPGNTEAFF. CDR3 coding DNA: TGTGCCTGGGTCCCCCCGGGGAACACTGAAGCTTTCTTT.

The rearrangement links TRBV5-4 to TRBJ2-3; TRBD2 matches at 14 bases. The V gene's germline CDR1 is SGHNT and CDR2 YYREEE (reference sequence). The CDR3 loop spans 15 amino acids. V was pared by 4 bases and J by 5 bases, with 3 bases of the junction left unmatched. Written as DNA, the CDR3 is TGTGCCAGCAGCGCCGGGACTAGCGGGAGAGATACGCAGTATTTT. Protein product: CASSAGTSGRDTQYF. Combining the CDR3 with reference TRBV5-4 and TRBJ2-3 gives the whole variable domain ETGVTQSPTHLIKTRGQQVTLRCSSQSGHNTVSWYQQALGQGPQFIFQYYREEENGRGNFPPRFSGLQFPNYSSELNVNALELDDSALYLCASSAGTSGRDTQYFGPGTRLTVL.

This clone was seen once. The chain recombines TRBV28 with TRBJ2-7; D remains unclear. Germline values: CDR1 MDHEN, CDR2 SYDVKM. This CDR3 region has 14 residues. Trimming took off 8 bases at V and 0 bases at J, with 14 bases between the two ends. CDR3 coding DNA: TGTGCCAGCTTGTCCGGTCGGGTCTCCTACGAGCAGTACTTC. This sequence encodes CASLSGRVSYEQYF.